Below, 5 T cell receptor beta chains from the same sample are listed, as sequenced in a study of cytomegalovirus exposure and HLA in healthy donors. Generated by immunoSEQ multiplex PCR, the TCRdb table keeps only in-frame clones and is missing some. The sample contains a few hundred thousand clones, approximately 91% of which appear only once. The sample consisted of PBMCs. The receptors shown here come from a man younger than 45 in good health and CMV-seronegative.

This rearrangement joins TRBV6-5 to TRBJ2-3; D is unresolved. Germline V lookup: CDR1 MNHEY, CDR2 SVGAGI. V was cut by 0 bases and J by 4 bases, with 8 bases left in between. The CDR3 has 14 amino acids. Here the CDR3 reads CASSYSGSPDTQYF. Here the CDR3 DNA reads TGTGCCAGCAGTTACTCGGGCAGCCCAGATACGCAGTATTTT.

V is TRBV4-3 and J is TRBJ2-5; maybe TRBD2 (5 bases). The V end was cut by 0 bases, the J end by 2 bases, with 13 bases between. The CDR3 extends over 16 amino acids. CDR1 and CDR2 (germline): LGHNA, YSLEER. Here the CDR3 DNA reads TGCGCCAGCAGCCAAGATCTAGGAGGTTATCAAGAGACCCAGTACTTC. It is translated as CASSQDLGGYQETQYF.

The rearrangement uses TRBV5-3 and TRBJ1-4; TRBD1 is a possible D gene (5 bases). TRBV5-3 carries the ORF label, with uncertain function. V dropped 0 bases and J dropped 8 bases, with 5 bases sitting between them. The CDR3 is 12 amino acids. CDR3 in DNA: TGTGCCAGAAGCTTGGAGGGGGAAAAACTGTTTTTT. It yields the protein CARSLEGEKLFF.

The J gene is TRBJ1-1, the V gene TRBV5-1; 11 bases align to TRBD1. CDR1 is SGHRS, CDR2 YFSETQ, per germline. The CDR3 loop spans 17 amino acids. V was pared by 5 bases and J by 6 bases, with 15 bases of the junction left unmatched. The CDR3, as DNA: TGCGCCAGCAGTCGTTGGGGGCCGGGACAGGGGGAATCTGAAGCTTTCTTT. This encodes CASSRWGPGQGESEAFF.

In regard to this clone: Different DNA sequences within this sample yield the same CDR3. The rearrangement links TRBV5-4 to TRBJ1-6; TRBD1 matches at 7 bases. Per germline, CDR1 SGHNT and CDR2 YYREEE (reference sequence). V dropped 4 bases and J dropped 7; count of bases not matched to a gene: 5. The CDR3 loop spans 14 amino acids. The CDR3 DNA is TGTGCCAGCAGCCTACGGGACAGCAATTCACCCCTCCACTTT. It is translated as CASSLRDSNSPLHF. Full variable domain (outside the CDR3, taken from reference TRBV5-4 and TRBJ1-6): ETGVTQSPTHLIKTRGQQVTLRCSSQSGHNTVSWYQQALGQGPQFIFQYYREEENGRGNFPPRFSGLQFPNYSSELNVNALELDDSALYLCASSLRDSNSPLHFGNGTRLTVT.